This entry features one T cell receptor (beta chain) sequence. Its specificity is unknown. This entry comes from a study of long-term antiretroviral therapy in people with HIV. At the level of the study: Sampling started about a decade before the 2015 immediate-ART recommendation.

The run of the v3.0 immunoSEQ assay was at survey level. Assay: immunoSEQ multiplex PCR; the TCRdb copy retains only in-frame clones and omits some. The sample shows about 30,000 clones, approximately 85% of them seen only once. Study-level findings and limits: Subsequent to ART, diversity was augmented yet persisted below that of transplant donor controls. Clonal expansions arising prior to ART prevailed in the repertoire at every time point.

The CDR3 is made up of 15 amino acids. The J segment lost 8 bases and the V segment lost 5 bases, leaving 9 bases of the junction unmatched. The germline gives CDR1 LNHDA, CDR2 SQIVND (reference sequence). Per individual, the PBMC samples numbered at least one pre-ART and at least two post-ART. The specimen was unsorted PBMCs, collected 2.7 to 2.9 years before starting antiretroviral therapy. The chain carries TRBV19 and TRBJ1-2; TRBD1 aligns across 12 bases. The receptor's source is a woman in her 30s with HIV. The CDR3 coding sequence is TGTGCCAGTAGTGCCCCCCGGGACAGGGGGCAAGGCTACACCTTC. Translation: CASSAPRDRGQGYTF.